The clone carrying this TCR beta chain was seen a few times. Its antigen remains unidentified. TCR beta cDNA came from approximately 0.55 ug total RNA, primed with a constant-region primer. Slightly modified ARM-PCR with three nested multiplex PCR rounds yielded TCR beta libraries. The first two PCR rounds used TRBV1-TRBV30 forward primers with a C-beta reverse primer, around 10 cycles each. TCRdb used MiXCR to reprocess the multiplex PCR reads, holding one entry per CDR3 protein. In the table there are about 74,000 distinct CDR3 sequences, approximately 70% of which are singletons. Scientists recovered RNA and DNA together from approximately 20-30 mg of unsorted bulk tissue. Primary liver carcinomas in the patients were surgically resected. Deletions cut 6 bases from V and 4 bases from J, with 9 bases between. The CDR3 spans 12 residues. This sample was taken from a study of tumor-infiltrating lymphocytes in primary liver carcinoma. Broader study findings: Only about 7.5-24% of top clones spanned all five tumor regions. Tumors reached a significantly greater top-250-clone fraction than blood did (p = 0.039). Pairs of tumor regions overlapped more than tumor-adjacent and tumor-blood pairs did.

V and J are TRBV12-3 or TRBV12-4 and TRBJ1-1, with no clear D. The sequenced sample was liver tumor tissue from sampling region 4. As for subset: tumor region T4, right-lateral pole. This clonotype was obtained from a man in his forties with primary liver carcinoma and hepatitis B virus infection. The CDR3 region has the DNA TGTGCCAGCAGCGCAGGTGGCACTGAAGCTTTCTTT. As protein: CASSAGGTEAFF.